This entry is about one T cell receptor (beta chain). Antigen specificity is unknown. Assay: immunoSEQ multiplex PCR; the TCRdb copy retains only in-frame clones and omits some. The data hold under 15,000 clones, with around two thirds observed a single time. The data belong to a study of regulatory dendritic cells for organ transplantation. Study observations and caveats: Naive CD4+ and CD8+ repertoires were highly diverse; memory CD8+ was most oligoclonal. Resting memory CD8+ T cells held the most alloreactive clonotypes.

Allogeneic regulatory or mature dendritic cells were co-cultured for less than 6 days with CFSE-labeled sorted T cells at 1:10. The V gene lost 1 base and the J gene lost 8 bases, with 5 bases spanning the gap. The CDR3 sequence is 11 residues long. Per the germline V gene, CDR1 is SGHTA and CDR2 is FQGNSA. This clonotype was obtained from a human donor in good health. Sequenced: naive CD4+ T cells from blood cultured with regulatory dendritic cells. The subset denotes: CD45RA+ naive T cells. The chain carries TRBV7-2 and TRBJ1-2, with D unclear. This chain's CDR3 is CASSLGLGYTF. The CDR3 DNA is TGTGCCAGCAGCTTAGGACTGGGCTACACCTTC.